This T cell receptor beta chain was found in a study of blood T cell repertoires in COVID-19. The wider study: Spain, Italy and the United States supplied samples that represented acute and convalescent COVID-19.

Trimming cost V 0 bases and J 7 bases, with 11 bases left between them. Germline V gene data show CDR1 as SGHNT and CDR2 as YYREEE (reference sequence). The CDR3 is 14 amino acids. Using immunoSEQ multiplex PCR, the repertoire was profiled, and TCRdb retains in-frame clones only, with some absent. The sample has 90,000 to 150,000 clones, 85% to 90% seen once; the top ten hold 2% to 2.5%. The chain is built from TRBV5-4 and TRBJ2-4, with D maybe TRBD1 (6 bases). The sample comprised peripheral blood. The receptor was derived from a woman aged 50 to 60 with acute or convalescent COVID-19. The CDR3, as DNA: TGTGCCAGCAGCTTGGCACAGGGAATCAACATTCAGTACTTC. Protein sequence: CASSLAQGINIQYF.